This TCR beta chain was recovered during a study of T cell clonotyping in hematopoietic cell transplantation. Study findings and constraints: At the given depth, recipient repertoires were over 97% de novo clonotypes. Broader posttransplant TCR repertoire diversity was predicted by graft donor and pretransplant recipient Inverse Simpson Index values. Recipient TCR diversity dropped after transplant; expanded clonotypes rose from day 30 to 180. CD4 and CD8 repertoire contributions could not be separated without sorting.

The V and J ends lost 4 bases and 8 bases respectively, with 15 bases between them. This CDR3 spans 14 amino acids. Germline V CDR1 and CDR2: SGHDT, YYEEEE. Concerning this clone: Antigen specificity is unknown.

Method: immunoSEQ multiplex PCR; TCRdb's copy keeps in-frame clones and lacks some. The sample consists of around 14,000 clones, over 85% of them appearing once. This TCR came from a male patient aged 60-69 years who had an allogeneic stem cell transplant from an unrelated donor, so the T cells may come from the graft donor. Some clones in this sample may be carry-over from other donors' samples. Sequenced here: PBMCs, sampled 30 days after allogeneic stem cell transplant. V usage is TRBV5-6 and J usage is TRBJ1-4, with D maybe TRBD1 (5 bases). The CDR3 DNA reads TGTGCCAGCAGCGACGGAATTCGGGGCGAAAAACTGTTTTTT. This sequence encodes CASSDGIRGEKLFF.